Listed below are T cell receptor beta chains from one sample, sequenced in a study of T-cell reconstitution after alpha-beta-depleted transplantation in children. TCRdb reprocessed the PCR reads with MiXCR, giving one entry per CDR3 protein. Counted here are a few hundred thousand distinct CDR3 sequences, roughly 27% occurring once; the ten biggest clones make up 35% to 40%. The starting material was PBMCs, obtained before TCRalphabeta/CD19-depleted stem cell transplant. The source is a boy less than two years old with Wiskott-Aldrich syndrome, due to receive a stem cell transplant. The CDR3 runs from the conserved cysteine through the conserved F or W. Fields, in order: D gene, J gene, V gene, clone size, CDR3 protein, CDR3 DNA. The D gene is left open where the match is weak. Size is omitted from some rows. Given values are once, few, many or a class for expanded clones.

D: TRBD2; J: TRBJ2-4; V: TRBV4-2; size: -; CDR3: CASSQEKWVAGGLLGKNIQYF; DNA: TGTGCCAGCAGCCAAGAAAAGTGGGTAGCGGGAGGCCTCCTGGGCAAAAACATTCAGTACTTC
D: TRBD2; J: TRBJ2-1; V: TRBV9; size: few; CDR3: CASSAGLAGGLNEQFF; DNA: TGTGCCAGCAGCGCCGGGCTAGCGGGAGGGCTTAATGAGCAGTTCTTC
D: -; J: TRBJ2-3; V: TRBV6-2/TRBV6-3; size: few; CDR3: CASSRGTSADTQYF; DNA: TGTGCCAGCAGTCGCGGGACGAGCGCAGATACGCAGTATTTT
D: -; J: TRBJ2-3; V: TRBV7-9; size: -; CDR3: CASNLGGGSTDTQYF; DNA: TGTGCCAGCAACCTGGGAGGGGGCAGCACAGATACGCAGTATTTT
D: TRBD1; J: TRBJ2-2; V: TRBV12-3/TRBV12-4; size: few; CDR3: CASIRGQGGTGELFF; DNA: TGTGCCAGCATTAGAGGACAGGGAGGAACCGGGGAGCTGTTTTTT
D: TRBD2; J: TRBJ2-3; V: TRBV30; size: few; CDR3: CAWSVLATSTDTQYF; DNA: TGTGCCTGGAGTGTACTAGCGACGAGCACAGATACGCAGTATTTT
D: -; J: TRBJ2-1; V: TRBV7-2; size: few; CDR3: CASRITVFF; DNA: TGTGCCAGCAGGATAACAGTGTTCTTC
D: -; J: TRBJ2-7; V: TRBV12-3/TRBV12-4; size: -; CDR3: CASSLGDLNYEQYF; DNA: TGTGCCAGCAGCCTAGGGGACTTAAACTACGAGCAGTACTTC
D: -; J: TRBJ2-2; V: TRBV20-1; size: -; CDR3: CSARRPHENTGELFF; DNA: TGCAGTGCTAGAAGACCCCATGAAAACACCGGGGAGCTGTTTTTT
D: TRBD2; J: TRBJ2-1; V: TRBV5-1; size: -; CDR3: CASSLHPLLAGGRGEQFF; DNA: TGCGCCAGCAGCTTGCACCCCTTACTAGCGGGAGGCCGGGGTGAGCAGTTCTTC
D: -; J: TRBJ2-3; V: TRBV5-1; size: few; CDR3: CASSRTGTGTDTQYF; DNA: TGCGCCAGCAGCCGTACGGGGACCGGCACAGATACGCAGTATTTT
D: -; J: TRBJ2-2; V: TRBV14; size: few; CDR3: CASSQDSPVIGGTNTGELFF; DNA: TGTGCCAGCAGCCAAGACTCCCCTGTTATTGGGGGGACTAACACCGGGGAGCTGTTTTTT
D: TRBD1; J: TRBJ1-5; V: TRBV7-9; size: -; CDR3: CASSRQGPGDQPQHF; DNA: TGTGCCAGCAGTCGACAGGGCCCCGGCGATCAGCCCCAGCATTTT
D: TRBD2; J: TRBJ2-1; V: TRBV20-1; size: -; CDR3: CSARESSGRVNEQFF; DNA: TGCAGTGCTAGAGAGTCTAGCGGGAGGGTCAATGAGCAGTTCTTC
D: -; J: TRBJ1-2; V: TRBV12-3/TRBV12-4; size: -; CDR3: CASSSGLANYGYTF; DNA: TGTGCCAGCAGTTCGGGACTAGCTAACTATGGCTACACCTTC
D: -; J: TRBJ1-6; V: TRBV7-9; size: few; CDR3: CASRSHESPLHF; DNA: TGTGCCAGCAGGTCACACGAATCACCCCTCCACTTT
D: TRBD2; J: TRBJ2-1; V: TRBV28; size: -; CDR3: CASSFNPSGYNEQFF; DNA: TGTGCCAGCAGTTTCAATCCTAGCGGTTACAATGAGCAGTTCTTC
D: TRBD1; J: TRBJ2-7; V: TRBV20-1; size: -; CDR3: CSARDPRDRATYEQYF; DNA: TGCAGTGCTAGAGATCCCCGGGACAGGGCCACCTACGAGCAGTACTTC
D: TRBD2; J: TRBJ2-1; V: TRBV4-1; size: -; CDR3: CASSLAGVKTYNEQFF; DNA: TGCGCCAGCAGCCTAGCGGGAGTAAAGACCTACAATGAGCAGTTCTTC
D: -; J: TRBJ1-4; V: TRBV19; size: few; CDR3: CASSSRTQSYEKLFF; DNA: TGTGCCAGTAGTTCGAGGACGCAGAGTTATGAAAAACTGTTTTTT
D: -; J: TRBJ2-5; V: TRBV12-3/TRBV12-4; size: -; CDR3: CASSLGVTYGEAQYF; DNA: TGTGCCAGCAGTTTAGGGGTGACTTATGGGGAGGCCCAGTACTTC
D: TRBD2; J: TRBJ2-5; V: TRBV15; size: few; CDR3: CATSRDLGLTYQETQYF; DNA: TGTGCCACCAGCAGAGATTTGGGACTAACGTACCAAGAGACCCAGTACTTC
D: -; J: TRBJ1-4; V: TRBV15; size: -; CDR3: CATRRGEKLFF; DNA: TGTGCCACCCGGCGGGGTGAAAAACTGTTTTTT
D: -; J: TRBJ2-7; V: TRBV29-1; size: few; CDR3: CSVEVKGGGEQYF; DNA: TGCAGCGTTGAAGTCAAGGGGGGTGGGGAGCAGTACTTC
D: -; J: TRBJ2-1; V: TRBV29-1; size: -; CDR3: CSVESQGNHNEQFF; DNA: TGCAGCGTTGAAAGCCAGGGAAACCACAATGAGCAGTTCTTC
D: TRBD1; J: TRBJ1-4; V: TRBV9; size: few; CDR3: CASSRSIITGVANEKLFF; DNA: TGTGCCAGCAGCCGAAGCATAATCACAGGGGTCGCTAATGAAAAACTGTTTTTT
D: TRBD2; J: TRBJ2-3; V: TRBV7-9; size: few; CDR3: CASSLAPGLGYTDTQYF; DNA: TGTGCCAGCAGCTTAGCACCGGGACTAGGCTACACAGATACGCAGTATTTT
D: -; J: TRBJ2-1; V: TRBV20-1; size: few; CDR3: CSAREVSRAYNEQFF; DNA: TGCAGTGCTAGAGAGGTGTCTCGGGCTTACAATGAGCAGTTCTTC
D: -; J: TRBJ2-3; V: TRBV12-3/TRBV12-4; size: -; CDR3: CASSLLGAPTDTQYF; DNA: TGTGCCAGCAGTCTCCTAGGGGCCCCCACAGATACGCAGTATTTT
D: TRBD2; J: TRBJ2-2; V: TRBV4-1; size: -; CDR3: CASSQDALAVNTGELFF; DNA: TGCGCCAGCAGCCAAGATGCACTAGCGGTTAACACCGGGGAGCTGTTTTTT
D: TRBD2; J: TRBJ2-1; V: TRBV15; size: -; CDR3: CATSREALAGNEQFF; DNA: TGTGCCACCAGCAGAGAGGCACTAGCGGGTAATGAGCAGTTCTTC
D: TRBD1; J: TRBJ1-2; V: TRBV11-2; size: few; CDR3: CASSSGWTGVYGYTF; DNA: TGTGCCAGCAGCAGTGGTTGGACAGGGGTCTACGGCTACACCTTC
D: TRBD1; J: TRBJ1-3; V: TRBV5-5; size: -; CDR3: CASSRRQGRSGNTIYF; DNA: TGTGCCAGCAGCCGACGACAGGGCCGCTCTGGAAACACCATATATTTT
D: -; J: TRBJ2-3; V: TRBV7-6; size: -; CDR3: CASSLSAASGTDTQYF; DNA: TGTGCCAGCAGCTTATCCGCGGCCTCGGGCACAGATACGCAGTATTTT
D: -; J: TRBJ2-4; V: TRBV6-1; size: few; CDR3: CASNPLEVERIIAKNIQYF; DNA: TGTGCCAGCAACCCCCTCGAAGTGGAGCGGATAATAGCCAAAAACATTCAGTACTTC
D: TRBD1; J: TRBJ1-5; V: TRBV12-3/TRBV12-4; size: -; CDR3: CASRATGGIGNQPQHF; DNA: TGTGCCAGCAGGGCAACAGGGGGCATAGGCAATCAGCCCCAGCATTTT
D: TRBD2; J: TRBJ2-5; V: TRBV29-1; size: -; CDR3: CSVSRLAETQYF; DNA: TGCAGCGTTTCGCGACTAGCGGAGACCCAGTACTTC
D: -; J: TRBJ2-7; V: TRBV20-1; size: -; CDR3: CSASTTYEQYF; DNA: TGCAGTGCTAGTACCACATACGAGCAGTACTTC
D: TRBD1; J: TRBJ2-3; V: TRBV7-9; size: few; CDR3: CASSSGQYTDTQYF; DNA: TGTGCCAGCAGCTCGGGACAGTACACAGATACGCAGTATTTT